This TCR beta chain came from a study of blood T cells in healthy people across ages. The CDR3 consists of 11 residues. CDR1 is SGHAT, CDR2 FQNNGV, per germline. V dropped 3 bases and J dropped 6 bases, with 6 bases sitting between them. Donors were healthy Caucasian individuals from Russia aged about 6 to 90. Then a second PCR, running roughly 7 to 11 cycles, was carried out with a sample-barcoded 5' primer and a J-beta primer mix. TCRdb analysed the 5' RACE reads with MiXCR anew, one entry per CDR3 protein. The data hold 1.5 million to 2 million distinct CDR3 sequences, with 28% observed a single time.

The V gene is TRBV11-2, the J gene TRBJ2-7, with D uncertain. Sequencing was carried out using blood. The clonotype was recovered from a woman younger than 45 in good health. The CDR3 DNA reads TGTGCCAGCAGCTTCGTTACCGAGCAGTACTTC. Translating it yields CASSFVTEQYF.